The 27 T cell receptor beta chains reported below all come from one sample, sequenced in a study of blood T cell repertoires in COVID-19. Clones were read by immunoSEQ multiplex PCR, and TCRdb kept only the in-frame ones, dropping some. Altogether about 31,000 clones are present, about 90% being singletons, with the ten largest covering around 5%. Sequenced input: peripheral blood. These receptors all stem from a human donor in a cohort sampled during active COVID-19.

The J gene is TRBJ2-5, the V gene TRBV6-6, with TRBD2 matching 10 bases. Unmatched junction bases numbered 10, after V lost 7 bases and J lost 5 bases. Germline V gene lookup returns CDR1 MNHNY and CDR2 SVGAGI (reference sequence). This CDR3 is 15 amino acids long. The CDR3 here is CASTYRAGGLETQYF. CDR3 nucleotide sequence: TGTGCCAGCACCTACCGAGCGGGGGGGCTGGAGACCCAGTACTTC.

The chain joins TRBV18 to TRBJ2-7, with 9 bases aligning to TRBD1. Germline CDR1 is KGHSH and CDR2 is LQKENI. CDR3 length: 15 residues. V trimming: 2 bases; J trimming: 5 bases; junction bases outside the gene matches: 7. The CDR3 region has the DNA TGTGCCAGCTCACCAGGGGGACAGGGATTGAACGAGCAGTACGTC. It codes for CASSPGGQGLNEQYV.

This clone showed up just a few times. The V gene is TRBV6-5, the J gene TRBJ2-5; D possibly corresponds to TRBD1 (6 bases). This CDR3 has 15 residues. Trimming took off 0 bases at V and 4 bases at J, with 12 bases between the two ends. Germline CDR1 is MNHEY and CDR2 is SVGAGI. Here the CDR3 DNA reads TGTGCCAGCAGTTACTCGGTGGGACAACCAGAGACCCAGTACTTC. Its translation: CASSYSVGQPETQYF.

This chain uses TRBV5-5 with TRBJ1-1, with D uncertain. Trimming pared 2 bases from V and 0 bases from J, leaving 14 bases between. The CDR3 contains 16 residues. Germline V CDR1 and CDR2: SGHKS, YYEKEE (reference sequence). This chain's CDR3 is CASSFGPLFMNTEAFF. CDR3 in DNA: TGTGCCAGCAGCTTTGGCCCCCTGTTCATGAACACTGAAGCTTTCTTT. Full variable domain (remainder filled in from reference TRBV5-5 and TRBJ1-1): DAGVTQSPTHLIKTRGQQVTLRCSPISGHKSVSWYQQVLGQGPQFIFQYYEKEERGRGNFPDRFSARQFPNYSSELNVNALLLGDSALYLCASSFGPLFMNTEAFFGQGTRLTVV.

This rearrangement joins TRBV10-3 to TRBJ2-5; a weak D match, TRBD1 (5 bases). Trimming pared 8 bases from V and 1 base from J, leaving 8 bases between. The CDR3 covers 12 residues. CDR1 is ENHRY and CDR2 is SYGVKD in the germline V gene. The CDR3 nucleotides are TGTGCCATCGGGGCCTCCCAAGAGACCCAGTACTTC. Its translation is CAIGASQETQYF.

Of note for this clone: The junction differs from germline at one of its ends, possibly a read error. The chain has TRBV7-9 and TRBJ2-4, with 8 bases lining up with TRBD1. The germline gives CDR1 SEHNR, CDR2 FQNEAQ (reference sequence). This CDR3 region has 14 residues. The CDR3 DNA reads TGTGCCAGCAGCCGAGAGGGACAGGAAGGCGGTTTGGACTTC. Protein product: CASSREGQEGGLDF.

A single count supports this clone. The chain couples TRBV2 to TRBJ1-4; D perhaps matches TRBD1 (5 bases). Trimming removed 2 bases at V and 6 bases at J, with 22 bases between. Germline assignment: CDR1 SNHLY and CDR2 FYNNEI. The CDR3 covers 18 residues. The CDR3 bases are TGTGCCAGCAGTGAACCACAAGACAGCAGGTCTCTATATGAAAAACTGTTTTTT. It codes for CASSEPQDSRSLYEKLFF.

In this sample, this clone turned up once. The chain links TRBV27 to TRBJ2-5; no reliable D call. Trimming shortened V by 3 bases and J by 1 base, and 6 bases separated the two germline ends. Per germline, CDR1 MNHEY and CDR2 SMNVEV (reference sequence). The CDR3 spans 13 residues. The CDR3 DNA follows: TGTGCCAGCAGTTTGAACAGCCAAGAGACCCAGTACTTC. Its protein product is CASSLNSQETQYF.

The CDR3 reads CASSLMYYTEAFF. The CDR3 coding sequence is TGTGCCAGCAGCTTAATGTATTACACTGAAGCTTTCTTT. The chain employs TRBV7-2 and TRBJ1-1, with no clear D. This CDR3 comprises 13 residues. Trimming cost V 2 bases and J 3 bases, with 7 bases left between them. Germline-derived CDR1 and CDR2 are SGHTA and FQGNSA.

V is TRBV11-3 and J is TRBJ1-2; 8 bases map to TRBD1. The CDR3 sequence is 17 residues long. J lost 4 bases, V lost 5 bases, and 15 bases had no gene match. Germline values: CDR1 SGHNT, CDR2 YENEEA. The CDR3, as DNA: TGTGCCAGCAGCCTTCAATACTCACAGGGGGTCCCCTATGGCTACACCTTC. Translating it yields CASSLQYSQGVPYGYTF.

This clone occurred once. This chain joins TRBV1 and TRBJ2-1; the tabulated D call, TRBD2, remains unverified against the DNA. TRBV1 is shown as a pseudogene. The CDR3 has 15 amino acids. Here the CDR3 DNA reads TGCACCAGCAGTCTGCCGGAGCGGGGAGTGAATGAGCAGTTCTTC. This codes for CTSSLPERGVNEQFF.

This chain connects TRBV2 to TRBJ2-4, with D perhaps matching TRBD1 (6 bases). Germline V gene lookup returns CDR1 SNHLY and CDR2 FYNNEI. The germline V and J ends were trimmed by 2 bases and 1 base, with 12 bases remaining between them. This CDR3 region has 16 residues. The CDR3: CASSEQGFTAKNIQYF. CDR3 coding DNA: TGTGCCAGCAGTGAACAGGGGTTCACGGCCAAAAACATTCAGTACTTC.

The chain couples TRBV5-4 to TRBJ1-2, with 8 bases fitting TRBD1. Germline lookup yields CDR1 SGHNT and CDR2 YYREEE (reference sequence). The CDR3 extends over 15 amino acids. V lost 1 base, J lost 6 bases, and 8 bases stayed unmatched. CDR3 DNA sequence: TGTGCCAGCAGCTTGTTCCAGGGGGCGAGGGATGGCTACACCTTC. This translates into CASSLFQGARDGYTF.

This chain uses TRBV7-8 with TRBJ2-3; maybe TRBD2 (7 bases). The CDR3 sequence is 15 residues long. The germline V and J ends were trimmed by 1 base and 4 bases, with 12 bases remaining between them. CDR1 is SGHVS and CDR2 is FQNEAQ in the germline V gene. CDR3 in DNA: TGTGCCAGCAGCTTAGTCGGGGGGCCCGCAGATACGCAGTATTTT. Its protein is CASSLVGGPADTQYF.

This chain uses TRBV11-2 with TRBJ1-2; no reliable D call. V lost 1 base and J lost 0, with 3 bases in between. This CDR3 is 13 amino acids long. Germline assignment: CDR1 SGHAT and CDR2 FQNNGV. CDR3 nucleotides: TGTGCCAGCAGCTTAGCAACTAACTATGGCTACACCTTC. Encoded protein: CASSLATNYGYTF. The full variable domain, in which reference TRBV11-2 and TRBJ1-2 provide the parts outside the CDR3, is EAGVAQSPRYKIIEKRQSVAFWCNPISGHATLYWYQQILGQGPKLLIQFQNNGVVDDSQLPKDRFSAERLKGVDSTLKIQPAKLEDSAVYLCASSLATNYGYTFGSGTRLTVV.

The V call is TRBV6-5, the J call TRBJ1-2; D is possibly TRBD1 (6 bases). The CDR3 has 13 amino acids. Germline lookup yields CDR1 MNHEY and CDR2 SVGAGI. V was trimmed by 6 bases and J by 12 bases, leaving 20 bases between them. The CDR3 loop is CASRPDSRNWDTF. The DNA for the CDR3 is TGTGCCAGCAGGCCGGACAGCCGGAACTGGGACACCTTC.

The chain has TRBV29-1 and TRBJ2-1; TRBD2 matches 7 bases. The CDR3 has 13 residues. V dropped 7 bases and J dropped 2; count of bases not matched to a gene: 5. Germline V CDR1 and CDR2: SQVTM, ANQGSEA. In DNA, the CDR3 is TGCAGCGCCGGGACTACCACCTACAATGAGCAGTTCTTC. It codes for CSAGTTTYNEQFF.

The J gene is TRBJ1-4, the V gene TRBV28; D possibly corresponds to TRBD1 (6 bases). Germline V gene lookup returns CDR1 MDHEN and CDR2 SYDVKM. Between the trimmed V and J ends, which lost 6 bases and 2 bases, there was a span of 13 bases. There are 15 residues in the CDR3. CDR3 coding DNA: TGTGCCAGCAGGCCCTCCAGGGGTACTAATGAAAAACTGTTTTTT. It encodes CASRPSRGTNEKLFF.

The chain is built from TRBV7-9 and TRBJ1-2, with D tentatively TRBD1 (6 bases). Trimming took off 5 bases at V and 7 bases at J, with 14 bases between the two ends. Germline V gives CDR1 SEHNR, CDR2 FQNEAQ (reference sequence). The CDR3 contains 13 residues. The DNA for the CDR3 is TGTGCCAGCAGCCTAAATACAGGGAGTGGCTACACCTTC. Translated, it gives CASSLNTGSGYTF.

The gene calls are TRBV27 and TRBJ1-6; D gene ambiguous. Trimming removed 2 bases from V and 8 bases from J, with 13 bases in between. The CDR3 runs 15 residues. Germline V gene lookup returns CDR1 MNHEY and CDR2 SMNVEV (reference sequence). For the CDR3, the DNA is TGTGCCAGCAGTTTAGGGCTCAATATTTATTCACCCCTCCACTTT. Its protein product is CASSLGLNIYSPLHF.

The V gene is TRBV20-1, the J gene TRBJ1-5; D ambiguous. The CDR3 consists of 11 residues. V was shortened by 5 bases and J by 6 bases, with 8 bases between the two germline ends. Germline values: CDR1 DFQATT, CDR2 SNEGSKA (reference sequence). The CDR3, as DNA: TGCAGTGCTCAGGATGGTCAGCCCCAGCATTTT. Amino acid sequence: CSAQDGQPQHF.

This chain links TRBV6-5 with TRBJ1-4, with TRBD1 matching over 9 bases. With 6 bases clipped from V and 14 bases from J, the junction kept 16 bases outside the gene matches. Germline CDR1 reads MNHEY; CDR2 reads SVGAGI. The CDR3 length is 15 residues. The CDR3 DNA reads as TGTGCCAGCAGGCCTTTGGGTCTACAGGGGGCGAGTCTGTTTTTT. Protein sequence: CASRPLGLQGASLFF.

The gene calls are TRBV28 and TRBJ1-1; 9 bases align to TRBD1. CDR1 MDHEN and CDR2 SYDVKM come from the germline V gene. CDR3 length equals 17 residues. J gave up 0 bases and V 3 bases, and 8 bases lay outside the gene matches. The DNA of the CDR3 is TGTGCCAGCAGTTTTCGGACAGGGGCCGTCATGAACACTGAAGCTTTCTTT. Its translation is CASSFRTGAVMNTEAFF.

The chain joins TRBV7-9 to TRBJ2-3; the D gene is possibly TRBD2 (6 bases). V lost 2 bases and J 4 bases, leaving 7 bases between the germline ends. CDR1 and CDR2 (germline): SEHNR, FQNEAQ (reference sequence). The CDR3 runs to 13 residues. The CDR3 reads CASSLWGADTQYF. The DNA of the CDR3 is TGTGCCAGCAGCTTATGGGGGGCAGATACGCAGTATTTT.

The chain combines TRBV6-2 or TRBV6-3 with TRBJ2-2, with D perhaps matching TRBD1 (5 bases). The CDR3 extends over 14 amino acids. Between the trimmed V and J ends, which lost 4 bases and 7 bases, there was a span of 13 bases. CDR1 and CDR2 from the germline V gene are MNHEY and SVGEGT. The CDR3 sequence: CASSSHQGIGELFF. CDR3 DNA: TGTGCCAGCAGTTCCCACCAGGGTATCGGGGAGCTGTTTTTT.

This clone was seen only once. The chain has TRBV6-5 and TRBJ2-3; a possible D gene is TRBD2 (5 bases). Trimming stripped 7 bases from V and 2 bases from J, with 10 bases between. Germline V lookup: CDR1 MNHEY, CDR2 SVGAGI. This CDR3 comprises 13 residues. CDR3: CASNSGNTDTQYF. The CDR3 nucleotides are TGTGCCAGCAATTCGGGGAACACAGATACGCAGTATTTT.

This chain links TRBV5-1 with TRBJ1-3; D uncertain. The V end lost 0 bases, the J end lost 4 bases, and 11 bases lay between the germline ends. The CDR3 length is 15 residues. Germline CDR1 and CDR2: SGHRS and YFSETQ. The CDR3 loop reads CASSLDGSSGNTIYF. DNA for the CDR3: TGCGCCAGCAGCTTGGATGGGAGTTCGGGAAACACCATATATTTT.